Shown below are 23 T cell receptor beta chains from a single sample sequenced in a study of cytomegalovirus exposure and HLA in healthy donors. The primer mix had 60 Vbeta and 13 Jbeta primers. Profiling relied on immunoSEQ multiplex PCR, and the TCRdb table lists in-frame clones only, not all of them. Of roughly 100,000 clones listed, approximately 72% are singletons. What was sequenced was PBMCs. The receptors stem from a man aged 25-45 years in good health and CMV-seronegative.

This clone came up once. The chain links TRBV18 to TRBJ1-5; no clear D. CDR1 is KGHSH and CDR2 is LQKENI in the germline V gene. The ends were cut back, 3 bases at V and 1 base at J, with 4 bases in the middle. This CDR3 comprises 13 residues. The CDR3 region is CASSPGSNQPQHF. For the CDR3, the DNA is TGTGCCAGCTCACCCGGGAGCAATCAGCCCCAGCATTTT.

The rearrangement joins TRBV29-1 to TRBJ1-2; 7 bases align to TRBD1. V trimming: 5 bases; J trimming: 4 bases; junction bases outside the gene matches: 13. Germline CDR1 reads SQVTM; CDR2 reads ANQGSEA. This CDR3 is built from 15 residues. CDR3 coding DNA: TGCAGCGTTTATACGGGACAGCGGATTGCCTATGGCTACACCTTC. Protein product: CSVYTGQRIAYGYTF.

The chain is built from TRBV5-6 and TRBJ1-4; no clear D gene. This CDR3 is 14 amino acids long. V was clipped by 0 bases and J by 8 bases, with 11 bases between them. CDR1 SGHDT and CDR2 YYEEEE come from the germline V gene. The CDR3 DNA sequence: TGTGCCAGCAGCTTGGCCGGCGGGCAGGAAAAACTGTTTTTT. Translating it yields CASSLAGGQEKLFF.

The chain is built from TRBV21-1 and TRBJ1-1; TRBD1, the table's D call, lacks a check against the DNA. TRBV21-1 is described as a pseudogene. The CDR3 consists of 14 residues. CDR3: CASSNKGMHTEAFF. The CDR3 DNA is TGTGCCAGCAGCAATAAGGGGATGCACACTGAAGCTTTCTTT.

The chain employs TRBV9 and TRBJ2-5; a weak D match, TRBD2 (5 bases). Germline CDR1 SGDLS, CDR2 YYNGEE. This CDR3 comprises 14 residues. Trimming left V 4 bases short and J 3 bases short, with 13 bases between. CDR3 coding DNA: TGTGCCAGCAGCCCTCCTTTCGGGGAAGAGACCCAGTACTTC. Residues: CASSPPFGEETQYF.

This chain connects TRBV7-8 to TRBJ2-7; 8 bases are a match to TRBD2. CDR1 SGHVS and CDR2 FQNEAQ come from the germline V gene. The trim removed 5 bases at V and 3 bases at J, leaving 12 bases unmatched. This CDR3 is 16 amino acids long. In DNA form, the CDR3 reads TGTGCCAGCAGCATGAGGGGCACTAGCGGATACTACGAGCAGTACTTC. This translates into CASSMRGTSGYYEQYF.

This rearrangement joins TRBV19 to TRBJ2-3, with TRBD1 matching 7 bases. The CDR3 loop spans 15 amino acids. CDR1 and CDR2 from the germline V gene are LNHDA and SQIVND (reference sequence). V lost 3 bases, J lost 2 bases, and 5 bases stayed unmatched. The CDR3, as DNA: TGTGCCAGTAGTATGAGGGGGCTAGACACAGATACGCAGTATTTT. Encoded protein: CASSMRGLDTDTQYF.

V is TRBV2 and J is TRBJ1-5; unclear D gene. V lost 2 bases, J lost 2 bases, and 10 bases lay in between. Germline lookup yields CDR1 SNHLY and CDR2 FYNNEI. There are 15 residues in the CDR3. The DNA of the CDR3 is TGTGCCAGCAGTGAATCGGAGGAGGGCAATCAGCCCCAGCATTTT. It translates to CASSESEEGNQPQHF.

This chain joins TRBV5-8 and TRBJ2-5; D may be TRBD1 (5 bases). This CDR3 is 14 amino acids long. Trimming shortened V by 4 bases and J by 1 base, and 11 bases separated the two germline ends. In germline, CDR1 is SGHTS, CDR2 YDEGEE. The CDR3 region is CASSPQGTQETQYF. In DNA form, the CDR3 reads TGTGCCAGCAGCCCCCAGGGCACCCAAGAGACCCAGTACTTC.

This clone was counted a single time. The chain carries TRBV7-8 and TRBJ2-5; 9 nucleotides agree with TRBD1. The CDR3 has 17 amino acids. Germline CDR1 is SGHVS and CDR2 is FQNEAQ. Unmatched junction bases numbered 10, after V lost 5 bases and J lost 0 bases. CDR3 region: CASSAPAGTGYQETQYF. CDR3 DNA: TGTGCCAGCAGCGCCCCTGCTGGGACAGGGTACCAAGAGACCCAGTACTTC.

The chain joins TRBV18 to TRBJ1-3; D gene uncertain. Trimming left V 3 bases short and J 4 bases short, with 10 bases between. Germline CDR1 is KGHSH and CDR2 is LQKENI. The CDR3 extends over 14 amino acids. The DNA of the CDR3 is TGTGCCAGCTCACCGGACTCGGAGGGAAACACCATATATTTT. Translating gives CASSPDSEGNTIYF.

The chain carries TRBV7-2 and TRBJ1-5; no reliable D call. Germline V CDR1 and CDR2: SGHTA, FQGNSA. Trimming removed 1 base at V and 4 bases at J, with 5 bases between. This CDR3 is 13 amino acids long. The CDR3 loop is CASSLDHNQPQHF. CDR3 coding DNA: TGTGCCAGCAGCTTAGATCATAATCAGCCCCAGCATTTT. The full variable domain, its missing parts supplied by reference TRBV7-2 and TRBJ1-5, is GAGVSQSPSNKVTEKGKDVELRCDPISGHTALYWYRQSLGQGLEFLIYFQGNSAPDKSGLPSDRFSAERTGGSVSTLTIQRTQQEDSAVYLCASSLDHNQPQHFGDGTRLSIL.

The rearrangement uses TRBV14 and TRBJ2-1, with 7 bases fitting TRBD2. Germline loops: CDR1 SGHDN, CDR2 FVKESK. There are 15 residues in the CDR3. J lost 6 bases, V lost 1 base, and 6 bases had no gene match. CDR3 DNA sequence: TGTGCCAGCAGCCAAGCGGCACTAGCGAGCAATGAGCAGTTCTTC. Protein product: CASSQAALASNEQFF.

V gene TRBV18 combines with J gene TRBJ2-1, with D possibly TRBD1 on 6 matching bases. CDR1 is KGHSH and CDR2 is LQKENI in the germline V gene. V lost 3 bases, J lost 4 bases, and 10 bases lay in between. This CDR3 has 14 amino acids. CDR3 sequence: CASSPSQGYNEQFF. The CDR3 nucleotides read TGTGCCAGCTCACCTTCACAGGGTTACAATGAGCAGTTCTTC.

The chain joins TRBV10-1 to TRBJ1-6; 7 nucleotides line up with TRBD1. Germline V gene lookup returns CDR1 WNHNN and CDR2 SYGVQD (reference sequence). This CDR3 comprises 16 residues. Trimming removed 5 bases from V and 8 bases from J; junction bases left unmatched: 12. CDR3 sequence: CASSTPGQEEDSPLHF. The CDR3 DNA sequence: TGCGCCAGCAGTACGCCAGGACAGGAGGAGGATTCACCCCTCCACTTT.

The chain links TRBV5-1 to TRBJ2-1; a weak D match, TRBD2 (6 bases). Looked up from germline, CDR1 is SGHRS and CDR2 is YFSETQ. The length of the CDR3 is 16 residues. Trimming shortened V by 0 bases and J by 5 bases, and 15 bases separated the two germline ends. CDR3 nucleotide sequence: TGCGCCAGCAGCTTGGCCTTTTTCGGCGGGGACAATGAGCAGTTCTTC. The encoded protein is CASSLAFFGGDNEQFF.

The CDR3 region has the DNA TGTGCCAGCAGCCCTGATAAAAGACCTAGCGGGAGAACAGAGACCCAGTACTTC. This sequence encodes CASSPDKRPSGRTETQYF. The chain links TRBV14 to TRBJ2-5, with 10 bases identical to TRBD2. The CDR3 runs to 18 residues. V was clipped by 4 bases and J by 4 bases; unmatched bases: 15. From germline, CDR1 is SGHDN and CDR2 FVKESK.

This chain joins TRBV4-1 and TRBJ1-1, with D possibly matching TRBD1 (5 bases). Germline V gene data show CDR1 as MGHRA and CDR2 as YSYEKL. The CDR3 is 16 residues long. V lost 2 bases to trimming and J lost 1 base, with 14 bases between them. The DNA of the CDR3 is TGCGCCAGCAGCCAAATCCCGACAGAGAGGAACACTGAAGCTTTCTTT. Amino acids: CASSQIPTERNTEAFF.

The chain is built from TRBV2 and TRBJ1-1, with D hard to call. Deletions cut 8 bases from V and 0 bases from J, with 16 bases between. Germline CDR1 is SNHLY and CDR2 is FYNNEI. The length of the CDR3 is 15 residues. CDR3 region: CASGARGGMNTEAFF. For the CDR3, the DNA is TGTGCCAGCGGCGCCCGGGGTGGGATGAACACTGAAGCTTTCTTT.

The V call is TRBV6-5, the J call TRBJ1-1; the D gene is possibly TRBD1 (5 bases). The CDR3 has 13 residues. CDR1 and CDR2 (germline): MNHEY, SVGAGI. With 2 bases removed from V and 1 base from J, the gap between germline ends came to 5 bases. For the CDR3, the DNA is TGTGCCAGCAGTTACGGACAGAACACTGAAGCTTTCTTT. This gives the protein CASSYGQNTEAFF.

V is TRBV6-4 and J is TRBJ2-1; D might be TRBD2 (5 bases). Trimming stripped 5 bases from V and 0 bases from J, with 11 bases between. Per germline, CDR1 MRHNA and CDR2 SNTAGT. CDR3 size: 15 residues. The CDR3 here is CASSSDGNSYNEQFF. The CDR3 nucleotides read TGTGCCAGCAGTTCGGACGGGAACTCCTACAATGAGCAGTTCTTC.

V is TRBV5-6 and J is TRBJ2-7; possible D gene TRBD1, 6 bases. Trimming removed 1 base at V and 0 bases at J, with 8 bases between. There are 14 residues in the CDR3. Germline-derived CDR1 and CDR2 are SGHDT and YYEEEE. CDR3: CASSLTGSSYEQYF. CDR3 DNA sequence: TGTGCCAGCAGCTTGACAGGGAGCTCCTACGAGCAGTACTTC.

This CDR3 reads CASNDTDRTNYGYTF. The CDR3 nucleotides are TGTGCCAGCAACGATACAGACAGGACTAACTATGGCTACACCTTC. The chain carries TRBV5-7 and TRBJ1-2; possibly TRBD1 for D (6 bases). TRBV5-7 is known as an ORF, though its function is uncertain. The CDR3 consists of 15 residues. Trimming removed 6 bases at V and 0 bases at J, with 15 bases between.